The rows below give T cell receptor beta chains drawn from one sample of a study of spatial heterogeneity in lung cancer. Via MiXCR, TCRdb re-called the 5' RACE reads, giving one row per CDR3 protein. The table has about 48,000 distinct CDR3 sequences, under 6% seen once. The material sequenced was PBMCs, taken at surgery. The source is a male donor with early-stage non-small cell lung cancer. Both conserved end residues are part of each CDR3. Each record gives: V gene, CDR3 protein.

V gene: TRBV20-1; CDR3 protein: CSASYRDRASDTQYF
V gene: TRBV7-9; CDR3 protein: CASSVLAGVVYEQYF
V gene: TRBV10-3; CDR3 protein: CAISESPVHNEQFF
V gene: TRBV4-1; CDR3 protein: CASSQDTENYGYTF
V gene: TRBV4-1; CDR3 protein: CASSPQGDTDTQYF
V gene: TRBV20-1; CDR3 protein: CSARRGLAGPNEQFF
V gene: TRBV20-1; CDR3 protein: CSALGLAGVHEQFF
V gene: TRBV20-1; CDR3 protein: CSARGPYSGRETQYF
V gene: TRBV7-9; CDR3 protein: CAIKKGQFNYGYTF
V gene: TRBV12-3/TRBV12-4; CDR3 protein: CASSLGLAGFTDTQYF
V gene: TRBV5-4; CDR3 protein: CASSLVGNEKLFF
V gene: TRBV12-3/TRBV12-4; CDR3 protein: CASSLESGGTAKNIQYF
V gene: TRBV24-1; CDR3 protein: CATSDPTSGSRTDTQYF
V gene: TRBV5-1; CDR3 protein: CASRNFPSNTDTQYF
V gene: TRBV6-5; CDR3 protein: CASSQTSGSSYEQYF
V gene: TRBV15; CDR3 protein: CATSRVMGAGELFF
V gene: TRBV3-1; CDR3 protein: CASSHRQGREKLFF
V gene: TRBV21-1; CDR3 protein: CASDSTDTQYF
V gene: TRBV7-9; CDR3 protein: CASSLDLAGTYEQYF
V gene: TRBV29-1; CDR3 protein: CSVVGVADGYTF
V gene: TRBV3-1; CDR3 protein: CASSPSGAGKLFF
V gene: TRBV18; CDR3 protein: CASSPDRTRGLAATDTQYF
V gene: TRBV4-2; CDR3 protein: CASSQEGAYEQYF
V gene: TRBV6-6; CDR3 protein: CASSYSSGANVLTF
V gene: TRBV20-1; CDR3 protein: CSATGLAGAEDTQYF
V gene: TRBV12-5; CDR3 protein: CASGWGSSSYNEQFF
V gene: TRBV4-2; CDR3 protein: CASSPRGLVDEQYF
V gene: TRBV4-1; CDR3 protein: CASSQDRGPYEQYF
V gene: TRBV27; CDR3 protein: CAIARGGGTEAFF
V gene: TRBV6-6; CDR3 protein: CASLGTSGASSYNEQFF
V gene: TRBV3-1; CDR3 protein: CASSRKMDVYGYTF
V gene: TRBV20-1; CDR3 protein: CSAPPLSPGLRTDTQYF
V gene: TRBV2; CDR3 protein: CASSEEGEGEAFF
V gene: TRBV19; CDR3 protein: CASNPGLAINEQFF
V gene: TRBV27; CDR3 protein: CASSLVRGRGVHEQYF
V gene: TRBV2; CDR3 protein: CASSNPDRVGDTQYF
V gene: TRBV27; CDR3 protein: CASSLSGGSSYEQYF
V gene: TRBV20-1; CDR3 protein: CSAGLAGSSYNEQFF
V gene: TRBV9; CDR3 protein: CASSPSGQSNSPLHF